The next 2 T cell receptor beta chains were all read from a single sample in a study of identical twins. MiXCR, applied by TCRdb to the 5' RACE reads, yields one record per CDR3 protein. The sample shows 700,000 to 950,000 distinct CDR3 sequences, roughly 12% of them seen only once. These data were also reused for a study on yellow fever vaccine responses in identical twins.

Sequencing was performed on PBMCs. These receptors all come from a woman between 18 and 30 years old in good health.

V usage is TRBV25-1 and J usage is TRBJ2-3, with D uncertain. The CDR3 sequence is 13 residues long. V was clipped by 0 bases and J by 3 bases, with 4 bases between them. Germline assignment: CDR1 MGHDK and CDR2 SYGVNS. CDR3: CASSEYATDTQYF. The CDR3 DNA is TGTGCCAGCAGTGAATATGCGACAGATACGCAGTATTTT.

This clonotype was counted only a few times. This sequence joins TRBV4-2 and TRBJ2-2, with 10 bases that match TRBD1. The V segment lost 1 base and the J segment 3 bases; nucleotides outside the gene matches: 2. Germline values: CDR1 LGHNA, CDR2 YNFKEQ. The CDR3 spans 16 residues. CDR3 sequence reads: CASSQVGTGDTGELFF. CDR3 nucleotide sequence: TGTGCCAGCAGCCAAGTCGGGACAGGGGACACCGGGGAGCTGTTTTTT.